The rows below give T cell receptor beta chains drawn from one sample of a study of T cells in Graves' hyperthyroidism and ophthalmopathy. Each CDR3 protein is one row after TCRdb ran MiXCR on the multiplex PCR reads. The sample records under 650,000 distinct CDR3 sequences, 16% being singletons. Sequences were obtained from blood. The receptors derive from a woman under 40 with Graves' hyperthyroidism. Each CDR3 is given with its conserved first and last residue. A D gene is named only where the DNA matches it firmly. Size is stated for part of the rows, as once, few or many counts, or as a class when the clone is expanded.

D	V	J	size	DNA	CDR3
NA	TRBV28	TRBJ1-1	NA	TGTGCCAGCAGTTACGCACTCTCCACTGAAGCTTTCTTT	CASSYALSTEAFF
NA	TRBV6-5	TRBJ1-1	few	TGTGCCAGCAGTTACCGGGGGTGGAACACTGAAGCTTTCTTT	CASSYRGWNTEAFF
NA	TRBV12-3/TRBV12-4	TRBJ1-1	many	TGTGCCAGCAGCCGCCCGCCGAGTGAAGCTTTCTTT	CASSRPPSEAFF
NA	TRBV7-2	TRBJ2-7	few	TGTGCCAGCAGCTTCGGGGGAGTCAGGGGGAAGCAGTACTTC	CASSFGGVRGKQYF
NA	TRBV28	TRBJ2-7	many	TGTGCCAGCAGTTTTCCGAACTACGAGCAGTACTTC	CASSFPNYEQYF
NA	TRBV20-1	TRBJ1-5	few	TGCAGTGCTAGAGATCTTAGAGGCAACAATCAGCCCCAGCATTTT	CSARDLRGNNQPQHF
NA	TRBV7-9	TRBJ2-3	few	TGTGCCAGCAGCCAAGTGGCTGCGGCAGATACGCAGTATTTT	CASSQVAAADTQYF
NA	TRBV4-1	TRBJ1-1	few	TGCGCCAGCAGCCAGAGGGGACGCCATGAAGCTTTCTTT	CASSQRGRHEAFF
NA	TRBV12-5	TRBJ2-1	many	TGTGCTAGTGGTTTGGATTCGCAGCGCAATGAGCAGTTCTTC	CASGLDSQRNEQFF
NA	TRBV4-1	TRBJ1-1	NA	TGCGCCAGCAGCCAGGACGGATTCCTGAACACTGAAGCTTTCTTT	CASSQDGFLNTEAFF
TRBD1	TRBV11-1	TRBJ2-7	many	TGTGCCAGCAGCCCAGGGGGAGCTCCCGAGCAGTACTTC	CASSPGGAPEQYF
NA	TRBV19	TRBJ2-1	once	TGTGCCAGTAGTATAGGCCCAGGGAATGAGCAGTTCTTC	CASSIGPGNEQFF
NA	TRBV20-1	TRBJ1-2	NA	TGCAGTGCACACGCAAATGGCTACACCTTC	CSAHANGYTF
NA	TRBV28	TRBJ2-7	many	TGTGCCAGCAGCAACGGAGGTTGGGGGAAGGACGAGCAGTACTTC	CASSNGGWGKDEQYF
NA	TRBV2	TRBJ1-2	many	TGTGCCAGCAGTGACGGAGGCAGCCTAGCTAACTATGGCTACACCTTC	CASSDGGSLANYGYTF
NA	TRBV2	TRBJ1-2	NA	TGTGCCATCCAGCCAGGGTCTAACTATGGCTACACCTTC	CAIQPGSNYGYTF
NA	TRBV27	TRBJ2-2	NA	TGTGCCAGCCGGCGGGCGTCTAACACCGGGGAGCTGTTTTTT	CASRRASNTGELFF
TRBD2	TRBV7-2	TRBJ2-1	NA	TGTGCCAGCAGCAAAGCCGGGACTAAGGGCTACAATGAGCAGTTCTTC	CASSKAGTKGYNEQFF
TRBD2	TRBV24-1	TRBJ2-3	many	TGTGCCACCAGTGGTATACTAGCGGGAGGACCTTTAGAGGATACGCAGTATTTT	CATSGILAGGPLEDTQYF
NA	TRBV30	TRBJ1-6	many	TGTGCCTGGAGTGGGAATTCACCCCTCCACTTT	CAWSGNSPLHF
TRBD1	TRBV4-2	TRBJ2-2	once	TGTGCCAGCAGCCAAGTACGGACAGGGTTGAACACCGGGGAGCTGTTTTTT	CASSQVRTGLNTGELFF
TRBD1	TRBV18	TRBJ1-2	few	TGTGCCAGCTCACTTGGACAGGCCCTCATCTACCGGGGCTACACCTTC	CASSLGQALIYRGYTF
NA	TRBV7-2	TRBJ2-3	few	TGTGCCAGCAGCTTAATCGCCACCAGCACAGATACGCAGTATTTT	CASSLIATSTDTQYF
TRBD1	TRBV9	TRBJ2-7	few	TGTGCCAGCAGCGCGGCAGGGGGCTCCTACGAGCAGTACTTC	CASSAAGGSYEQYF
NA	TRBV7-3	TRBJ2-5	few	TGTGCCAGCAGTATGGGGGTAGGTCGGACAGAGCCTCTCCAAGAGACCCAGTACTTC	CASSMGVGRTEPLQETQYF
TRBD1	TRBV11-2	TRBJ2-2	many	TGTGCCTTCTCTAAGGACAGGGCCTCGAACACCGGGGAGCTGTTTTTT	CAFSKDRASNTGELFF
NA	TRBV6-1	TRBJ2-3	many	TGTGCCAGCAAGATGGCAGGGTCGGGTTATTTCACAGATACGCAGTATTTT	CASKMAGSGYFTDTQYF
NA	TRBV2	TRBJ2-2	many	TGTGCCAGCAGTTCCTCGGGGCGGAGGAACACCGGGGAGCTGTTTTTT	CASSSSGRRNTGELFF
TRBD2	TRBV11-2	TRBJ2-3	NA	TGTGCCAGCAGCCGAGCGGGAGGGACCACAGATACGCAGTATTTT	CASSRAGGTTDTQYF
NA	TRBV7-9	TRBJ1-4	NA	TGTGCCAGCAGCTTACGCGTCAATGAAAAACTGTTTTTT	CASSLRVNEKLFF
NA	TRBV7-2	TRBJ2-7	many	TGTGCCAGCAGTTCCGTCCAGGGTCAGCAGTACTTC	CASSSVQGQQYF
NA	TRBV28	TRBJ2-2	many	TGTGCCAGCAGCCCCCAGCGGAACACCGGGGAGCTGTTTTTT	CASSPQRNTGELFF
NA	TRBV20-1	TRBJ1-4	many	TGCAGTGTAGGGGGGGGAACTAATGAAAAACTGTTTTTT	CSVGGGTNEKLFF
NA	TRBV19	TRBJ2-1	many	TGTGCCAGTAGTATAAATAGCGGCTCCTACAATGAGCAGTTCTTC	CASSINSGSYNEQFF
NA	TRBV19	TRBJ1-5	few	TGTGCCAGTAGGCCGACAGGCAATCAGCCCCAGCATTTT	CASRPTGNQPQHF
NA	TRBV6-1	TRBJ1-5	few	TGTGCCAGCAGTGAATATACAGGGTTCAATCAGCCCCAGCATTTT	CASSEYTGFNQPQHF
TRBD1	TRBV12-3/TRBV12-4	TRBJ1-2	many	TGTGCCAGCAGACCTCGGGGACAGGCAAACGCTAACTATGGCTACACCTTC	CASRPRGQANANYGYTF